Reported below is one TCR beta chain. The germline gives CDR1 SGHVS, CDR2 FNYEAQ. CDR3 length: 16 residues. V dropped 4 bases and J dropped 2; count of bases not matched to a gene: 9. The data belong to a study of technical replicates of blood from several donors. Repertoires were generated with immunoSEQ multiplex PCR, while TCRdb's copy carries only in-frame clones and drops some. The sample includes over 70,000 clones, 80% to 95% seen only once; the top ten take 0.41%. Sequencing used T cells isolated from PBMCs. The receptor's source is a human donor in good health. The chain uses TRBV7-6 and TRBJ2-5; 8 bases line up with TRBD2. The CDR3 loop is CASSYGSGGPQETQYF. Written as DNA, the CDR3 is TGTGCCAGCAGCTACGGGTCGGGAGGGCCACAAGAGACCCAGTACTTC.